This T cell receptor beta chain was identified in a study of blood T cell repertoires in COVID-19. Sequencing was performed with immunoSEQ multiplex PCR; in TCRdb, only in-frame clones are kept and a portion is missing. The table includes about 350,000 clones, 80% to 90% detected once. CDR1 is MNHNS, CDR2 SASEGT, per germline. The CDR3 is 14 amino acids. The V end was cut by 1 base, the J end by 9 bases, with 13 bases between. The sequenced sample consisted of peripheral blood. V and J are TRBV6-1 and TRBJ1-3; D not certain. This receptor was identified in a woman between 45 and 65 years old with COVID-19, enrolled during active disease. The chain's CDR3 is CASSEGPPRGTIYF. CDR3 nucleotides: TGTGCCAGCAGTGAAGGGCCCCCACGAGGCACCATATATTTT.